A single sample is the source of the 15 T cell receptor beta chains below, sequenced in a study of blood T cell repertoires in COVID-19. The data were produced by immunoSEQ multiplex PCR, yet TCRdb's version contains in-frame clones alone and is incomplete. The sample lists approximately 500,000 clones; 75% to 90% were seen once. Sample: peripheral blood. These receptor sequences come from a man aged 18 to 29 with COVID-19, enrolled during active disease.

This chain joins TRBV5-6 and TRBJ2-7; 10 nucleotides agree with TRBD1. Germline trimming cut 4 bases from V and 5 bases from J; bases unmatched to any gene: 6. The length of the CDR3 is 14 residues. CDR1 is SGHDT, CDR2 YYEEEE, per germline. The CDR3 coding sequence is TGTGCCAGCAGCCTGACAGGGGGCTCACACGAGCAGTACTTC. Translated, it gives CASSLTGGSHEQYF.

This chain joins TRBV30 and TRBJ2-3, with 7 positions matching TRBD2. This CDR3 contains 14 residues. V lost 8 bases and J lost 6; bases outside the gene matches: 14. Germline V gene data show CDR1 as GTSNPN and CDR2 as SVGIG (reference sequence). CDR3 bases: TGTGCCGTATCCCTTGCGGGAGTAAGGGATACGCAGTATTTT. This sequence encodes CAVSLAGVRDTQYF.

The chain employs TRBV15 and TRBJ1-6; 10 bases fit TRBD1. The CDR3 totals 14 residues. The germline gives CDR1 LNHNV, CDR2 YYDKDF (reference sequence). V gave up 5 bases and J gave up 11 bases; unmatched junction bases: 6. CDR3 in DNA: TGTGCCACCAGCCCCCGGGACAGGGGCCCACCCCTCCACTTT. Translation: CATSPRDRGPPLHF.

V gene TRBV6-5 combines with J gene TRBJ1-6; D unresolved. V shed 0 bases and J shed 5 bases, with 11 bases lying between them. The length of the CDR3 is 16 residues. Germline CDR1 is MNHEY and CDR2 is SVGAGI. As DNA, the CDR3 is TGTGCCAGCAGTTACTCGAAGACGGGGAATAATTCACCCCTCCACTTT. Amino acid sequence: CASSYSKTGNNSPLHF.

This clone was seen only a few times. The chain combines TRBV19 with TRBJ1-3; D not resolved. CDR1 and CDR2 (germline): LNHDA, SQIVND (reference sequence). This CDR3 spans 14 amino acids. The V and J ends lost 2 bases and 0 bases respectively, with 5 bases between them. The CDR3 coding sequence is TGTGCCAGTAGTATACAAAACTCTGGAAACACCATATATTTT. Its protein product is CASSIQNSGNTIYF.

V and J are TRBV5-4 and TRBJ2-2; D possibly corresponds to TRBD2 (7 bases). Germline V lookup: CDR1 SGHNT, CDR2 YYREEE (reference sequence). The CDR3 extends over 17 amino acids. V gave up 4 bases and J gave up 5 bases, with 21 bases separating them. The CDR3 region has the DNA TGTGCCAGCAGCACGGAGGGGGGGCACGGATTAACCGGGGAGCTGTTTTTT. This encodes CASSTEGGHGLTGELFF.

Comments on this clone: The junction and the germline gene differ at one end; a read error may be behind it. The CDR3: CASREVGQGTNQPQHF. CDR3 nucleotide sequence: TGTGCCAGCAGAGAAGTCGGACAGGGGACAAATCAGCCCCAGCATTTT. The chain recombines TRBV2 with TRBJ1-5, with 9 bases identical to TRBD1. Germline values: CDR1 SNHLY, CDR2 FYNNEI. The CDR3 has 16 amino acids.

This clone is a singleton in its sample. For the CDR3, the DNA is TGTGCCAGCAGGGGACTAGCGGGGGGGCCTAAGGAGACCCAGTACTTC. Its protein product is CASRGLAGGPKETQYF. V and J are TRBV11-2 and TRBJ2-5, with 16 bases that match TRBD2. In germline, CDR1 is SGHAT, CDR2 FQNNGV. The V segment lost 6 bases and the J segment 5 bases; nucleotides outside the gene matches: 6. The CDR3 extends over 16 amino acids.

The chain uses TRBV6-1 and TRBJ2-1; TRBD2 aligns across 8 bases. Germline values: CDR1 MNHNS, CDR2 SASEGT. Trimming at V came to 3 bases and at J to 10 bases, leaving 17 bases not matched to a gene. This CDR3 has 17 amino acids. CDR3 sequence: CASSDNGRADGGTEQFF. CDR3 nucleotide sequence: TGTGCCAGCAGTGATAACGGGAGGGCCGACGGGGGTACAGAGCAGTTCTTC.

V and J are TRBV7-9 and TRBJ2-1; D may be TRBD1 (5 bases). The CDR3 sequence is 14 residues long. Trimming cost V 5 bases and J 8 bases, with 16 bases left between them. The germline V gene has CDR1 SEHNR and CDR2 FQNEAQ (reference sequence). The CDR3 region has the DNA TGTGCCAGCAGCGAACGAAAACAGGTCGATGAGCAGTTCTTC. The encoded protein is CASSERKQVDEQFF.

This chain connects TRBV27 to TRBJ1-2, with a tentative D call TRBD1 (6 bases). Germline CDR1 and CDR2: MNHEY and SMNVEV (reference sequence). The V end was cut by 3 bases, the J end by 2 bases, with 13 bases between. This CDR3 spans 15 amino acids. The CDR3 protein is CASSFRDTSNYGYTF. The CDR3 bases are TGTGCCAGCAGTTTCCGGGACACGAGCAACTATGGCTACACCTTC.

The chain couples TRBV19 to TRBJ2-4, with 7 bases lining up with TRBD2. The CDR3 length is 14 residues. Per the germline V gene, CDR1 is LNHDA and CDR2 is SQIVND (reference sequence). Unmatched junction bases numbered 3, after V lost 0 bases and J lost 7 bases. The CDR3 DNA reads TGTGCCAGTAGTATAGAGGGACTAAGGAACATTCAGTACTTC. Its translation: CASSIEGLRNIQYF.

V and J are TRBV12-5 and TRBJ1-3; 7 bases fit TRBD1. Trimming took 2 bases from V and 4 from J; bases not matched to a gene: 8. Germline assignment: CDR1 LGHNT and CDR2 FRNRAP. The CDR3 totals 16 residues. The CDR3 DNA is TGTGCTAGTGGTTTGAGCCCAGGGGGTGCCGGAAACACCATATATTTT. Its translation is CASGLSPGGAGNTIYF.

The rearrangement joins TRBV12-5 to TRBJ2-3, with TRBD2 matching over 8 bases. J gave up 6 bases and V 3 bases, and 8 bases lay outside the gene matches. The CDR3 runs 15 residues. CDR1 and CDR2 (germline): LGHNT, FRNRAP. The CDR3 reads CASGFIAGPYDTQYF. CDR3 nucleotide sequence: TGTGCTAGTGGTTTCATAGCGGGACCCTATGATACGCAGTATTTT. The whole variable domain, filled in from reference TRBV12-5 and TRBJ2-3, reads DARVTQTPRHKVTEMGQEVTMRCQPILGHNTVFWYRQTMMQGLELLAYFRNRAPLDDSGMPKDRFSAEMPDATLATLKIQPSEPRDSAVYFCASGFIAGPYDTQYFGPGTRLTVL.

The chain combines TRBV29-1 with TRBJ1-1; a weak D match, TRBD1 (5 bases). The CDR3 covers 13 residues. Germline-derived CDR1 and CDR2 are SQVTM and ANQGSEA. Trimming pared 7 bases from V and 5 bases from J, leaving 17 bases between. The CDR3, as DNA: TGCAGCGCCGTAGGGGTTCTTGGGACTGAAGCTTTCTTT. Its protein is CSAVGVLGTEAFF.